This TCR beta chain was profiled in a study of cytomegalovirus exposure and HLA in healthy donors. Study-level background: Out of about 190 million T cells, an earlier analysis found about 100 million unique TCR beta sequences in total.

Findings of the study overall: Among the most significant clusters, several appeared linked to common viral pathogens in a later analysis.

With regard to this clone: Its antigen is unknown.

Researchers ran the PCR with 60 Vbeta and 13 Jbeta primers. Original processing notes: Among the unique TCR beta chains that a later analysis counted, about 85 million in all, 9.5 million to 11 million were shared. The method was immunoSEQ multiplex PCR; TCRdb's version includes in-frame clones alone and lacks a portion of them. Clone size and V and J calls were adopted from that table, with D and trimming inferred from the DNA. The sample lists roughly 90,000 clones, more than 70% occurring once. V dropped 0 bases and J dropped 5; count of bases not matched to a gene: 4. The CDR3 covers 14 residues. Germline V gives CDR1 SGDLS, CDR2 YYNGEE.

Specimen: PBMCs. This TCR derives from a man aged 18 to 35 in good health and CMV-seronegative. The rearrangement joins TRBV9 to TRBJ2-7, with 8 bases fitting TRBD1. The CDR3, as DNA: TGTGCCAGCAGCGTAGGGACAGGGACGAACGAGCAGTACTTC. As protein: CASSVGTGTNEQYF.